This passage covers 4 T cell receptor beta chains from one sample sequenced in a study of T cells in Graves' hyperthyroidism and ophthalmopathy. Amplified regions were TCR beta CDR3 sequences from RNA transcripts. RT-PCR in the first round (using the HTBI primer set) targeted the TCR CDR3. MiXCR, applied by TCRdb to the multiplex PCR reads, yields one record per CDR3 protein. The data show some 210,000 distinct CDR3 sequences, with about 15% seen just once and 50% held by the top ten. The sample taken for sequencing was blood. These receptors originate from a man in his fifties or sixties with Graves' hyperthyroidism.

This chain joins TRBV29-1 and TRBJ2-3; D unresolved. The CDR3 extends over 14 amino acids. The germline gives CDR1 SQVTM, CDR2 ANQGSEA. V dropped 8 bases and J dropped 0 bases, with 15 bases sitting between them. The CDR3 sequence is CSSVFSVSTDTQYF. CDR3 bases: TGCAGCTCTGTGTTTAGTGTAAGCACAGATACGCAGTATTTT.

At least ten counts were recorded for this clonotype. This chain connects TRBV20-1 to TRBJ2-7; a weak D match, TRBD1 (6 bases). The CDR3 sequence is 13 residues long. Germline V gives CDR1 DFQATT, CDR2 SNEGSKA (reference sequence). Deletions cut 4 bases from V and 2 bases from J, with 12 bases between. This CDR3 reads CSANRDTTYEQYF. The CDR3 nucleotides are TGCAGTGCTAACCGGGACACGACCTACGAGCAGTACTTC.

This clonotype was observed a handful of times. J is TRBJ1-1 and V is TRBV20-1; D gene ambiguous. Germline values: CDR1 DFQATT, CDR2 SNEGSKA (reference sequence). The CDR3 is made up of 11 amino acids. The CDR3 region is CKDGMNTEAFF. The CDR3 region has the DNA TGCAAAGACGGAATGAACACTGAAGCTTTCTTT.

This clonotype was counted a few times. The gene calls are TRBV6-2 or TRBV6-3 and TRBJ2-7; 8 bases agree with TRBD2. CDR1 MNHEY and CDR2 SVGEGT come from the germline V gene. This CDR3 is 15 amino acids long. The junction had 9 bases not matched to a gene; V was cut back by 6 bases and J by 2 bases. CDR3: CASSFSGAGAYEQYF. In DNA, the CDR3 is TGTGCCAGCAGCTTTAGCGGGGCGGGCGCCTACGAGCAGTACTTC.